A single sample is the source of the 25 T cell receptor beta chains below, sequenced in a study of blood T cell repertoires in COVID-19. TCRdb keeps only in-frame clones here, not all; method: immunoSEQ multiplex PCR. The sample shows approximately 320,000 clones, around 85% of them seen only once. Material: peripheral blood. The receptor source for this set is a human donor in a cohort sampled during active COVID-19.

J is TRBJ1-1 and V is TRBV7-9; D uncertain. Germline V CDR1 and CDR2: SEHNR, FQNEAQ (reference sequence). The CDR3 extends over 12 amino acids. Trimming left V 5 bases short and J 3 bases short, with 7 bases between. The CDR3 DNA reads TGTGCCAGCAGCAACGGGTACACTGAAGCTTTCTTT. Its translation is CASSNGYTEAFF.

CDR3 nucleotide sequence: TGTGCCAGCAGCTACTCTGTCGAGCAGTACTTC. It is translated as CASSYSVEQYF. This chain connects TRBV7-8 to TRBJ2-7, with no clear D. Per germline, CDR1 SGHVS and CDR2 FQNEAQ. Trimming took 4 bases from V and 6 from J, leaving 7 bases between them. The CDR3 has 11 residues.

This clone was recorded a few times. V gene TRBV6-5 combines with J gene TRBJ1-5, with D possibly matching TRBD1 (6 bases). The CDR3 runs to 14 residues. Germline V lookup: CDR1 MNHEY, CDR2 SVGAGI. Trimming left V 6 bases short and J 7 bases short, with 16 bases between. As DNA, the CDR3 is TGTGCCAGCAGCTCCTTTGGGGGGGGCCAGCCCCAGCATTTT. The encoded protein is CASSSFGGGQPQHF.

This rearrangement joins TRBV5-1 to TRBJ1-3; TRBD1 matches 8 bases. The CDR3 covers 16 residues. Trimming removed 4 bases from V and 0 bases from J; junction bases left unmatched: 6. Germline V gene data show CDR1 as SGHRS and CDR2 as YFSETQ. The CDR3 bases are TGCGCCAGCAGCATAAGACAGGGGTCCTCTGGAAACACCATATATTTT. It specifies CASSIRQGSSGNTIYF.

The chain recombines TRBV5-1 with TRBJ1-1, with 8 bases fitting TRBD1. The junction had 7 bases not matched to a gene; V was cut back by 4 bases and J by 2 bases. CDR1 and CDR2 from the germline V gene are SGHRS and YFSETQ. The CDR3 is made up of 15 amino acids. For the CDR3, the DNA is TGCGCCAGCAGCGCGGGGACAGGAATAAACACTGAAGCTTTCTTT. Its protein product is CASSAGTGINTEAFF.

This chain links TRBV28 with TRBJ2-7; D is possibly TRBD1 (5 bases). The V gene lost 2 bases and the J gene lost 2 bases, with 10 bases spanning the gap. The length of the CDR3 is 14 residues. The germline CDR1 and CDR2 sequences are MDHEN and SYDVKM. DNA for the CDR3: TGTGCCAGCAGTTTAGGTGGGGCTCCCTACGAGCAGTACTTC. Translated, it gives CASSLGGAPYEQYF.

This sequence joins TRBV3-1 (or the pseudogene TRBV3-2) and TRBJ1-6; D might be TRBD1 (6 bases). CDR3 length equals 14 residues. Trimming left V 4 bases short and J 9 bases short, with 13 bases between. The germline gives CDR1 LGHDT, CDR2 YNNKEL (reference sequence). The CDR3 DNA is TGTGCCAGCAGCCGTGAGGGGGTAGGTTCACCCCTCCACTTT. This codes for CASSREGVGSPLHF.

The rearrangement joins TRBV5-1 to TRBJ1-4; TRBD1 is a possible D gene (6 bases). The CDR3 contains 15 residues. Trimming removed 4 bases from V and 7 bases from J, with 17 bases in between. CDR1 and CDR2 from the germline V gene are SGHRS and YFSETQ. This chain's CDR3 is CASSDVTGSGEKLFF. The CDR3 DNA sequence: TGCGCCAGCAGCGACGTTACAGGGTCGGGTGAAAAACTGTTTTTT.

This chain uses TRBV10-1 with TRBJ2-2; 9 nucleotides line up with TRBD1. The CDR3 covers 16 residues. V lost 1 base, J lost 4 bases, and 4 bases stayed unmatched. The germline V gene has CDR1 WNHNN and CDR2 SYGVQD (reference sequence). The CDR3 region has the DNA TGCGCCAGCAGTGAGTTAGGGACAGGGTCCACCGGGGAGCTGTTTTTT. As protein: CASSELGTGSTGELFF.

The chain links TRBV24-1 to TRBJ2-4; the match to TRBD2 covers 13 bases. The ends lost 5 bases at V and 8 bases at J; junction bases unmatched: 5. The CDR3 loop spans 15 amino acids. Germline lookup yields CDR1 KGHDR and CDR2 SFDVKD. The CDR3 reads CATSGTSGGRDIQYF. The CDR3 DNA sequence: TGTGCCACCAGTGGGACTAGCGGGGGTCGGGACATTCAGTACTTC.

A note on this clone: Other DNA sequences in this specimen translate into the identical CDR3. The chain recombines TRBV3-1 (or the pseudogene TRBV3-2) with TRBJ1-1, with D uncertain. The germline V gene encodes CDR1 LGHDT and CDR2 YNNKEL (reference sequence). V was shortened by 2 bases and J by 1 base, with 8 bases between the two germline ends. This CDR3 region has 14 residues. The CDR3, as DNA: TGTGCCAGCAGCCAACGGGGAGAGAACACTGAAGCTTTCTTT. Its translation: CASSQRGENTEAFF.

The V gene is TRBV5-1, the J gene TRBJ2-3; 15 bases line up with TRBD2. The germline CDR1 and CDR2 sequences are SGHRS and YFSETQ. With 3 bases clipped from V and 1 base from J, the junction kept 6 bases outside the gene matches. This CDR3 has 18 residues. In nucleotides, the CDR3 is TGCGCCAGCAGCTGGGGACTAGCGGGGGGCCGACGCACAGATACGCAGTATTTT. Translation: CASSWGLAGGRRTDTQYF.

The chain couples TRBV3-1 (or the pseudogene TRBV3-2) to TRBJ2-7, with 7 positions matching TRBD2. With V trimmed by 3 bases and J by 6 bases, 8 bases remained unmatched. Germline assignment: CDR1 LGHDT and CDR2 YNNKEL (reference sequence). The CDR3 covers 14 residues. The CDR3 sequence: CASSQAGASAEQYF. The DNA of the CDR3 is TGTGCCAGCAGCCAGGCGGGAGCCTCAGCCGAGCAGTACTTC.

This chain connects TRBV27 to TRBJ1-2; perhaps TRBD1 as D (5 bases). The CDR3 extends over 15 amino acids. Germline V lookup: CDR1 MNHEY, CDR2 SMNVEV (reference sequence). V was trimmed by 8 bases and J by 2 bases, leaving 18 bases between them. Here the CDR3 reads CASAPSLWGNYGYTF. CDR3 coding DNA: TGTGCCAGCGCACCGTCCTTGTGGGGCAACTATGGCTACACCTTC.

The chain is built from TRBV30 and TRBJ1-1, with 11 bases fitting TRBD1. CDR3 length: 13 amino acids. Germline V CDR1 and CDR2: GTSNPN, SVGIG (reference sequence). J was trimmed by 6 bases and V by 3 bases; bases with no gene match: 3. The CDR3 region is CAWRGQGAAEAFF. CDR3 nucleotide sequence: TGTGCCTGGAGAGGACAGGGGGCCGCTGAAGCTTTCTTT.

This clone was seen a single time. The rearrangement joins TRBV9 to TRBJ2-2; D is undetermined. The V end lost 0 bases, the J end lost 3 bases, and 12 bases lay between the germline ends. This CDR3 comprises 16 residues. Germline V CDR1 and CDR2: SGDLS, YYNGEE. The DNA of the CDR3 is TGTGCCAGCAGCGTAGGAGTCTATAGTTACACCGGGGAGCTGTTTTTT. It yields the protein CASSVGVYSYTGELFF.

The gene calls are TRBV30 and TRBJ1-5, with TRBD1 matching 7 bases. The V gene's germline CDR1 is GTSNPN and CDR2 SVGIG (reference sequence). The CDR3 is made up of 14 amino acids. With 5 bases clipped from V and 5 bases from J, the junction kept 9 bases outside the gene matches. The CDR3 is CAWALTGSHQPQHF. CDR3 bases: TGTGCCTGGGCCCTGACAGGGTCCCATCAGCCCCAGCATTTT.

The gene calls are TRBV6-5 and TRBJ1-1; 8 positions agree with TRBD1. CDR1 MNHEY and CDR2 SVGAGI come from the germline V gene. The length of the CDR3 is 15 residues. The V and J ends lost 0 bases and 4 bases, in that order; junction bases with no gene match: 4. In DNA form, the CDR3 reads TGTGCCAGCAGTTACTCGGGCAGGGGGCGCACTGAAGCTTTCTTT. Protein: CASSYSGRGRTEAFF.

This sequence joins TRBV6-5 and TRBJ1-4; TRBD1 matches at 10 bases. V dropped 5 bases and J dropped 4; count of bases not matched to a gene: 4. Germline V gene sequence: CDR1 MNHEY, CDR2 SVGAGI. This CDR3 comprises 15 residues. Written as DNA, the CDR3 is TGTGCCAGCAGTATCCGGGACAGGGGTAATGAAAAACTGTTTTTT. Protein sequence: CASSIRDRGNEKLFF.

The CDR3 DNA is TGCAGCGTTGCCCGGGGACAGGGCGGCTACGAGCAGTACTTC. Translating it yields CSVARGQGGYEQYF. This chain uses TRBV29-1 with TRBJ2-7; 9 nucleotides agree with TRBD1. After removal of 4 bases from V and 3 bases from J, the junction contained 7 bases not matched to a gene. From germline, CDR1 is SQVTM and CDR2 ANQGSEA. This CDR3 has 14 residues.

The rearrangement links TRBV5-6 to TRBJ1-4, with D maybe TRBD1 (5 bases). The CDR3 is 14 amino acids. V lost 4 bases to trimming and J lost 5 bases, with 12 bases between them. Germline CDR1 reads SGHDT; CDR2 reads YYEEEE. In DNA, the CDR3 is TGTGCCAGCAGCCTACGCGGGGGGAATGAAAAACTGTTTTTT. It encodes CASSLRGGNEKLFF.

The chain is built from TRBV12-5 and TRBJ2-3; D might be TRBD1 (6 bases). Germline CDR1 is LGHNT and CDR2 is FRNRAP. V was clipped by 0 bases and J by 2 bases, with 12 bases between them. The CDR3 has 16 amino acids. In DNA form, the CDR3 reads TGTGCTAGTGGTTTGGTGCTCAACAGGGTCACAGATACGCAGTATTTT. Translated, it gives CASGLVLNRVTDTQYF.

The chain employs TRBV12-5 and TRBJ2-7, with 12 positions matching TRBD2. Germline assignment: CDR1 LGHNT and CDR2 FRNRAP. CDR3 length: 16 amino acids. Trimming at V came to 3 bases and at J to 3 bases, leaving 6 bases not matched to a gene. This CDR3 reads CASGFSSGGAVYEQYF. The CDR3 DNA follows: TGTGCTAGTGGTTTTTCTAGCGGGGGGGCCGTCTACGAGCAGTACTTC.

The rearrangement links TRBV29-1 to TRBJ2-2; the D gene is possibly TRBD2 (6 bases). V lost 4 bases and J lost 4, with 13 bases in between. The germline V gene has CDR1 SQVTM and CDR2 ANQGSEA. The CDR3 is made up of 14 amino acids. In DNA, the CDR3 is TGCAGCGTTGGCTGGGAGGACCTCACCGGGGAGCTGTTTTTT. Amino acids: CSVGWEDLTGELFF.

This sequence joins TRBV10-3 and TRBJ1-1; the match to TRBD1 covers 8 bases. The germline V gene encodes CDR1 ENHRY and CDR2 SYGVKD. CDR3 size: 13 residues. V gave up 6 bases and J gave up 5 bases; unmatched junction bases: 5. The CDR3 loop is CAISGQGITEAFF. The CDR3 DNA reads as TGTGCCATCAGCGGACAGGGCATTACTGAAGCTTTCTTT.